The 2 T cell receptor beta chains reported below all come from one sample, sequenced in a study of glioma-infiltrating T cells. Using RNA template, CDR3s of TCR alpha and beta were amplified with iRepertoire arm-PCR. TCRdb itself ran the multiplex PCR reads through MiXCR, one entry per CDR3 protein. Among 100,000 to 150,000 distinct CDR3 sequences listed, approximately 24% were seen once. The sequenced sample consisted of glioma tissue, nonneoplastic brain tissue, or PBMCs (not recorded which). The receptor source for this set is a human donor with low-grade glioma or glioblastoma, undergoing nonglioma brain surgery, or in good health (not recorded which).

This clonotype was picked up a small number of times. The chain recombines TRBV19 with TRBJ1-5, with D uncertain. Deletions cut 8 bases from V and 6 bases from J, with 11 bases between. Germline assignment: CDR1 LNHDA and CDR2 SQIVND (reference sequence). The CDR3 totals 12 residues. The CDR3 protein is CASQFGRQPQHF. The CDR3 DNA is TGTGCCAGTCAATTCGGCCGTCAGCCCCAGCATTTT.

The sample holds a few counts of this clonotype. The chain carries TRBV7-9 and TRBJ2-7; D is unresolved. CDR1 is SEHNR and CDR2 is FQNEAQ in the germline V gene (reference sequence). The germline V and J ends were trimmed by 5 bases and 6 bases, with 11 bases remaining between them. The CDR3 is 12 amino acids. CDR3 region: CASSPRSGEQYV. CDR3 nucleotides: TGTGCCAGCAGCCCCCGGTCGGGCGAGCAGTACGTC.